These T cell receptor beta chains were read from a single sample in a study of tumor-infiltrating lymphocytes in primary liver carcinoma. TCRdb processed the multiplex PCR reads anew with MiXCR; each CDR3 protein has one entry. The data contain tens of thousands of distinct CDR3 sequences, more than 60% of them seen just once; the ten biggest clones take up 35% to 40%. The sequencing sample was made of tumor-adjacent normal liver tissue. These receptor sequences come from a man in his forties or fifties with primary liver carcinoma and hepatitis B virus infection. Each CDR3 is given without its conserved first and last residue. Clone size is not always given. Where it is, it says once, few, many or a class for expanded clones.

NA	TRBJ2-3	TRBV5-5	ANSPTGTSGSGDTQY
once	TRBJ2-2	TRBV10-3	AIRETGEIRELF
once	TRBJ2-2	TRBV29-1	SAPVIGGETGELF
NA	TRBJ1-1	TRBV5-4	ASSLKEGTTEAF
NA	TRBJ2-7	TRBV29-1	RVGDLPVWEQY
NA	TRBJ2-3	TRBV10-3	VISETSPRTDTQY
NA	TRBJ1-1	TRBV12-3/TRBV12-4	VSSLGFMNTEAF
few	TRBJ1-5	TRBV30	ALSQGSQPQH
NA	TRBJ2-5	TRBV11-2	ASSLGSGMSMETQY
medium-sized	TRBJ2-7	TRBV6-5	ASSPSVWGEGYEQY
many	TRBJ2-5	TRBV7-9	ASSMGLAGVQETQY
NA	TRBJ2-1	TRBV12-3/TRBV12-4	ASGLKPRLAATYEQF
NA	TRBJ2-1	TRBV28	ATSRDLAYNEQS
NA	TRBJ2-2	TRBV5-4	ASSFQSTRELF
NA	TRBJ1-2	TRBV6-6	VSRGGVTNYGYI
NA	TRBJ2-5	TRBV5-4	AVSLNGDGQEAQY
large	TRBJ2-3	TRBV29-1	SVAGVDGRSTDTQY
NA	TRBJ2-7	TRBV4-1	ASSPPDRLPYEQY
NA	TRBJ2-2	TRBV6-2/TRBV6-3	ASSYEQGIHTGELF
many	TRBJ2-1	TRBV5-1	ASSLGQTYNEQF
NA	TRBJ2-7	TRBV10-2	ASRRGLAGRGSYEQY